The following is a T cell receptor beta chain sequence with its context. What this receptor recognizes is not known. Base qualities are missing; no much larger clone stands one base away. The CDR3 regions of human TCRbeta chains were analyzed by immunosequencing. The authors processed their data as follows. Repertoire TCRs were checked for matches against a reference library of SARS-CoV-2-specific TCRs that had been generated using the MIRA antigen-specificity platform. Breadth was defined as the fraction of unique TCRs that were SARS-CoV-2-associated. Depth was defined as the fraction of total T cells that were SARS-CoV-2-associated. Using the MIRA data, every spike-specific TCR was mapped to the spike region that the TCR reacted to and assigned to either a CD4 or a CD8 class. Log10-transformed breadth and depth values were compared by one-way ANOVA with Sidak's multiple comparisons tests. This immuneACCESS table, as held by TCRdb, lists in-frame sequences with V and J called but not all clones. Of the missing ones, under half trace to an unresolved V gene in checked studies; the others have no known cause. That table supplies the V and J calls and clone size; D and trimming were determined from the DNA. Recorded for this sample are around 110,000 clones; roughly 93% of them occurred a single time. The ten top clones hold roughly 1.5% of the sample.

The sample belongs to a study of T cell responses to AZD1222 COVID-19 vaccine (dated by TCRdb to the early 2020s). Regarding the study in general: A total of 230 to 250 trial participants underwent TCR sequencing, of whom more than 200 had received two doses of AZD1222 and around 25 had received two doses of the MenACWY control vaccine. Enrollment into the trials was organized by age into subgroups of 18-55, 56-69 and 70-plus years, and those subgroups contained roughly 140, 27 and 60 TCR-sequenced participants, respectively. General study outcomes and caveats: In the small 56-69-year group, the increase in depth fell short of significance, most likely because of low power. Spike-specific TCR breadth and depth rose significantly after two AZD1222 doses compared with day 0 and with MenACWY recipients. Conclusions about previously exposed vaccinees are limited because only six or seven AZD1222 recipients were SARS-CoV-2 seropositive at baseline. The vaccine-associated CD4 TCRs covered the entire spike protein, and the dominant responses fell in regions 160-218 and 743-854. Participants were mostly white British, with more females than males. The authors suggested clonal diversity may have been underestimated. No day 14 peak-response samples were available, so repertoires were characterized only after the peak T cell response. Reportedly, close to half of the unique spike-specific TCRs recognized epitopes lying outside the regions that are mutated in the B.1.351 and B.1.1.7 variants.

Reading the label with the study, this specimen's time point is: about 28 days (+/-7) after the second vaccine dose. AZD1222 recipients with second doses at about 4 weeks or about 12 weeks were pooled, because spike-specific TCR depth and breadth did not differ between schedules. Vaccinee samples came from UK trials COV001 and COV002, including a single-blind randomized controlled phase 2/3 trial of AZD1222 (ChAdOx1 nCoV-19) in healthy adults. For TCRbeta chain sequencing, PBMC samples were collected from trial participants at day 0 and at day 28 after the second dose. The germline V gene encodes CDR1 KGHDR and CDR2 SFDVKD. V is trimmed back by 7 bases and J by 1 base, and the junction contains 13 bases that no gene match accounts for. The cysteine opens and the phenylalanine closes a CDR3 of 18 amino acids. Here the CDR3 DNA is all that survives: 54 bases in frame from base 1.

The starting material was peripheral blood, obtained 28 days after the second AZD1222 dose. The sequence was obtained from an adult who received the AZD1222 COVID-19 vaccine. The rearranged chain carries TRBV24-1 and TRBJ1-5; TRBD1 fits 9 bases in the junction. The nucleotide sequence is given as TGTGCCACCAGGGGGTTACAGGGGGCTCTGGAAAGCAATCAGCCCCAGCATTTT. This is translated as CATRGLQGALESNQPQHF.